This T cell receptor (beta chain) was observed in a study of shared clonotypes between healthy human individuals. Repertoires were generated with immunoSEQ multiplex PCR, while TCRdb's copy carries only in-frame clones and drops some. The sample has about 2.3 million clones, approximately 90% seen once. General observations from the study: The study found approximately 5% of naive CD4 clonotypes shared across four donors. Some clonotypes were shared by all four sorted-subset donors, while others were not shared. The non-shared ones had lower generation probabilities than the shared ones. Few donors limited the genetic and exposure-history diversity represented.

All donors were Caucasian adults living in Nashville, Tennessee. About this clone: The antigen is not known.

The clonotype comes from a man younger than 35 in good health. Some clones in this sample may be carry-over from other donors' samples. Sequencing used naive CD4+ T cells from PBMCs. Subset given: CD45RA+ positively selected.

CDR3 DNA: TGCGCCAGCAGCCTGGGACAGGATTGGGTTGGTGGCTATGGCTACACCTTC. Translation: CASSLGQDWVGGYGYTF. The rearrangement uses TRBV4-1 and TRBJ1-2; TRBD1 matches at 8 bases. There are 17 residues in the CDR3. The germline V gene has CDR1 MGHRA and CDR2 YSYEKL. V shed 4 bases, J shed 4 bases, and the junction held 14 bases outside the gene matches.